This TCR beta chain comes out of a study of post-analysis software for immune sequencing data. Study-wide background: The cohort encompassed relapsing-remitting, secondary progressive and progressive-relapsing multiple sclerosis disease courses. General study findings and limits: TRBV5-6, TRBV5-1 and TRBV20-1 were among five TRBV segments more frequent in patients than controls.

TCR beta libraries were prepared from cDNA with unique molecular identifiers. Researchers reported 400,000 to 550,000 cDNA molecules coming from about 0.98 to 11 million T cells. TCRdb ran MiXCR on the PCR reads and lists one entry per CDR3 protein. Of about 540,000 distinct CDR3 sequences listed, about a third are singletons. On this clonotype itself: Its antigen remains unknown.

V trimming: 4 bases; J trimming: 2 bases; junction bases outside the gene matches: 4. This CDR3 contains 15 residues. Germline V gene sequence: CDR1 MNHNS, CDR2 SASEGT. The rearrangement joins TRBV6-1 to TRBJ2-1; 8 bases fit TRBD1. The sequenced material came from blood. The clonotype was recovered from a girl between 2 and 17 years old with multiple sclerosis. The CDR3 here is CASSVSTGAYNEQFF. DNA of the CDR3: TGTGCCAGCAGTGTGTCGACAGGGGCCTACAATGAGCAGTTCTTC.